The rows below give T cell receptor beta chains drawn from one sample of a study of blood T cell repertoires in COVID-19. Libraries were prepared by immunoSEQ multiplex PCR; TCRdb keeps only in-frame clonotypes and omits some of them. The sample carries approximately 390,000 clones, 85% to 90% recorded once. The sequenced sample was PBMCs or T cells enriched from blood (not recorded which). The receptor source for this set is a woman in her fifties or sixties who had recovered from COVID-19. The CDR3 runs from the conserved cysteine through the conserved F or W. A D gene is named only where the DNA matches it firmly. Expanded clones get a size class; other rows say once, few or many, or leave the size out.

j_call clone_size v_call d_call cdr3_nt cdr3_aa
TRBJ2-1 . TRBV4-1 . TGCGCCAGCAGCCTCACCCTAGCCCCCAATGAGCAGTTCTTC CASSLTLAPNEQFF
TRBJ2-2 . TRBV3-1/TRBV3-2 TRBD1 TGTGCCAGCAGCCCCTGGACAGGGGGTTGGACCGGGGAGCTGTTTTTT CASSPWTGGWTGELFF
TRBJ2-7 . TRBV3-1/TRBV3-2 . TGTGCCAGCAGCCAAGTAAGCCACGAGCAGTACTTC CASSQVSHEQYF
TRBJ2-3 . TRBV9 TRBD1 TGTGCCAGCAGCCCAATGACAGGGTTTGGCACAGATACGCAGTATTTT CASSPMTGFGTDTQYF
TRBJ1-2 . TRBV5-8 TRBD1 TGTGCCAGCAGCGCGGACAGGTCCTATGGCTACACCTTC CASSADRSYGYTF
TRBJ2-1 . TRBV7-3 TRBD2 TGTGCCAGCAGCTACCTAGCGGGGGGCACCAATGAGCAGTTCTTC CASSYLAGGTNEQFF
TRBJ1-2 . TRBV4-3 TRBD1 TGCGCCAGCAGCCAAGGGGTCCAAAGGCGGACAGGGAGGACCTATGGCTACACCTTC CASSQGVQRRTGRTYGYTF
TRBJ1-1 few TRBV3-1/TRBV3-2 TRBD1 TGTGCCAGCAGCAACAGGGACAGGGGGGAGTTAGAAGCTTTCTTT CASSNRDRGELEAFF
TRBJ1-5 . TRBV5-8 TRBD1 TGTGCCAGCAGCTTGCTCATAGGGACAGGGGTTAATCAGCCCCAGCATTTT CASSLLIGTGVNQPQHF
TRBJ2-2 . TRBV3-1/TRBV3-2 . TGTGCCAGCAGCCAGGGGCGAACCGGGGAGCTGTTTTTT CASSQGRTGELFF
TRBJ1-5 . TRBV6-5 . TGTGCCAGCAGTCCTGGGGGGAATCAGCCCCAGCATTTT CASSPGGNQPQHF
TRBJ1-4 . TRBV7-8 . TGTGCCAGCACCGTTGAACTCCCGGGTTGGGAAAAACTGTTTTTT CASTVELPGWEKLFF
TRBJ1-2 . TRBV11-2 . TGTGCCAGCAGCTCCATGGGGCGGGGGTCCTATGGCTACACCTTC CASSSMGRGSYGYTF
TRBJ2-5 once TRBV27 TRBD2 TGTGCCAGCAGTTCCGCGGGACTAGGAAAAGAGACCCAGTACTTC CASSSAGLGKETQYF
TRBJ2-7 . TRBV5-4 TRBD1 TGTGCCAGCAGCTCACAGGGGGGTACCGAGCAGTACTTC CASSSQGGTEQYF
TRBJ2-5 . TRBV5-1 TRBD2 TGCGCCAGCAGCTTGGGGCCAGCGGGGGGCCAAGAGACCCAGTACTTC CASSLGPAGGQETQYF
TRBJ1-1 . TRBV7-2 . TGTGCCAGCAGTATCAGGGCGACTGAAGCTTTCTTT CASSIRATEAFF
TRBJ1-1 . TRBV12-3/TRBV12-4 . TGTGCCAGCATTATCACAGGGAACACTGAAGCTTTCTTT CASIITGNTEAFF
TRBJ1-5 . TRBV10-1 TRBD1 TGCGCCAGCAACCGGACAGGGCAGCCCCAGCATTTT CASNRTGQPQHF
TRBJ1-5 . TRBV10-3 . TGTGCCATCAGTGACTCGGGGAGCAATCAGCCCCAGCATTTT CAISDSGSNQPQHF
TRBJ2-5 . TRBV5-1 TRBD1 TGCGCCAGCAGCTACCAGGGACAGGGGGAGACCCAGTACTTC CASSYQGQGETQYF
TRBJ2-5 . TRBV29-1 . TGCAGCGTTGAAGGCGCCCCCCTGGAAGAGACCCAGTACTTC CSVEGAPLEETQYF
TRBJ2-1 . TRBV27 . TGTGCCAGCAGTTTTAAGCCTCAGGGTTGGGCCCAAATCAATGAGCAGTTCTTC CASSFKPQGWAQINEQFF
TRBJ2-1 . TRBV4-1 TRBD1 TGCGCCAGCAGCTATGACAGGGGGATGCAGTTCTTC CASSYDRGMQFF
TRBJ1-2 . TRBV12-5 TRBD1 TGTGCTAGTGCCCTACAGGGGAGCTATGGCTACACCTTC CASALQGSYGYTF
TRBJ1-1 once TRBV5-1 . TGCGCCAGCAGCTTGTTCCAGGGAGGACTGAACACTGAAGCTTTCTTT CASSLFQGGLNTEAFF